This T cell receptor (beta chain) was profiled in a study of cytomegalovirus exposure and HLA in healthy donors. The CDR3 sequence is 15 residues long. CDR1 LNHDA and CDR2 SQIVND come from the germline V gene (reference sequence). With 5 bases clipped from V and 4 bases from J, the junction kept 9 bases outside the gene matches. PCR involved 60 Vbeta and 13 Jbeta primers. Profiling relied on immunoSEQ multiplex PCR, and the TCRdb table lists in-frame clones only, not all of them. The sample lists over 65,000 clones, about 68% occurring once. The V call is TRBV19, the J call TRBJ1-2, with TRBD1 matching 8 bases. Specimen: PBMCs. The receptor was derived from a woman aged 45-60 years in good health and CMV-seropositive. CDR3 nucleotide sequence: TGTGCCAGTAGTTCAAACAGGGGGAATCTCTATGGCTACACCTTC. Protein product: CASSSNRGNLYGYTF.